Listed here is a single TCR beta chain. The antigen remains unidentified. V lost 6 bases to trimming and J lost 4 bases; unmatched junction nucleotides: 3. The CDR3 sequence is 12 residues long. CDR1 and CDR2 from the germline V gene are SQVTM and ANQGSEA. These data belong to a study of CD8 T cells in Susac syndrome. Random hexamers were used to reverse transcribe an amount of roughly 0.45 to 1 ug RNA. Across 54 Vbeta and 13 Jbeta, immunoSEQ multiplex PCR amplified TCR beta CDR3. One entry per CDR3 protein, called by TCRdb with MiXCR from the immunoSEQ multiplex PCR reads. The sample carries fewer than 200,000 distinct CDR3 sequences, about 95% recorded once. The study's findings and limits: The study recognized that its TCR sequencing and HLA analysis covered a relatively small number of individuals.

The chain couples TRBV29-1 to TRBJ2-7; 10 nucleotides agree with TRBD2. The sequence derives from a human donor in good health. Source material: CD4+ T cells from PBMCs. The CDR3 nucleotides are TGCAGCGTCGGGACTAGCGTGTACGAGCAGTACTTC. Protein product: CSVGTSVYEQYF.